The 10 T cell receptor beta chains presented below share a single source sample, sequenced in a study of blood T cell repertoires in COVID-19. Sequenced by immunoSEQ multiplex PCR; TCRdb stores in-frame clones only, minus some. The sample has 400,000 to 550,000 clones, 87% seen once. Sequenced sample: PBMCs or T cells enriched from blood (not recorded which). These receptors all come from a woman aged 18 to 35 with acute COVID-19.

The V and J genes are TRBV27 and TRBJ2-5; 8 positions match TRBD2. This CDR3 region has 17 residues. Germline V gene data show CDR1 as MNHEY and CDR2 as SMNVEV (reference sequence). V lost 2 bases, J lost 1 base, and 9 bases stayed unmatched. CDR3 DNA: TGTGCCAGCAGTTTAAGGGGCGACGGACTAGCCCAAGAGACCCAGTACTTC. It encodes CASSLRGDGLAQETQYF.

The chain combines TRBV28 with TRBJ2-7; D call uncertain. The CDR3 extends over 13 amino acids. Trimming removed 7 bases from V and 2 bases from J, with 12 bases in between. Per germline, CDR1 MDHEN and CDR2 SYDVKM. The CDR3, as DNA: TGTGCCAGCACTCCAGGTGAGACCTACGAGCAGTACTTC. Translation: CASTPGETYEQYF.

This clone was recorded a few times. CDR3 DNA sequence: TGTGCCAGCAGCTTTGGACTAGCGGGAGGCGCAGATACGCAGTATTTT. Encoded protein: CASSFGLAGGADTQYF. The rearrangement links TRBV7-2 to TRBJ2-3; 14 bases agree with TRBD2. CDR1 and CDR2 (germline): SGHTA, FQGNSA. The CDR3 is made up of 16 amino acids. V trimming: 3 bases; J trimming: 4 bases; junction bases outside the gene matches: 3.

This clone was counted a few times. This chain joins TRBV6-2 or TRBV6-3 and TRBJ1-3, with 7 bases aligning to TRBD1. Germline V gives CDR1 MNHEY, CDR2 SVGEGT. The V gene end was trimmed by 2 bases and the J gene end by 2 bases; junction bases not matched to a gene: 6. The CDR3 length is 16 residues. Written as DNA, the CDR3 is TGTGCCAGCAGTTACCGGGGACAGAAAACTGGAAACACCATATATTTT. Its protein product is CASSYRGQKTGNTIYF.

This chain links TRBV6-5 with TRBJ2-7; tentative D call: TRBD1 (6 bases). The ends were cut back, 2 bases at V and 7 bases at J, with 18 bases in the middle. The CDR3 is made up of 15 amino acids. CDR1 and CDR2 (germline): MNHEY, SVGAGI. The CDR3 sequence is CASSYPGTPPIEQYF. In DNA, the CDR3 is TGTGCCAGCAGTTACCCCGGGACACCTCCTATAGAGCAGTACTTC.

The V and J genes are TRBV6-6 and TRBJ2-3; D unclear. CDR1 MNHNY and CDR2 SVGAGI come from the germline V gene (reference sequence). Trimming cost V 1 base and J 4 bases, with 6 bases left between them. The length of the CDR3 is 13 residues. CDR3 in DNA: TGTGCCAGCAGTTACTTGGTAGCAGATACGCAGTATTTT. Its protein is CASSYLVADTQYF.

CDR3 in DNA: TGCGCCAGCAGTGAGCTAGCGGGGATCACTAGCACAGATACGCAGTATTTT. Encoded protein: CASSELAGITSTDTQYF. This rearrangement joins TRBV10-1 to TRBJ2-3; 9 nucleotides agree with TRBD2. CDR1 is WNHNN, CDR2 SYGVQD, per germline (reference sequence). Losses at the gene ends were 2 bases for V and 0 bases for J; bases not matched to a gene: 6. The CDR3 runs to 17 residues.

This clone was counted once. The rearrangement uses TRBV4-1 and TRBJ1-5, with 8 nucleotides matching TRBD1. The CDR3 sequence is 15 residues long. J gave up 3 bases and V 4 bases, and 5 bases lay outside the gene matches. Germline-derived CDR1 and CDR2 are MGHRA and YSYEKL. Here the CDR3 DNA reads TGCGCCAGCAGCCCCTCGGACAGGGTCAATCAGCCCCAGCATTTT. This encodes CASSPSDRVNQPQHF.

V is TRBV5-5 and J is TRBJ1-1, with unresolved D. The CDR3 is 11 amino acids. CDR1 and CDR2 (germline): SGHKS, YYEKEE (reference sequence). The V and J ends lost 6 bases and 2 bases respectively, with 5 bases between them. CDR3 residues: CASTRNTEAFF. The CDR3, as DNA: TGTGCCAGCACCCGTAACACTGAAGCTTTCTTT.

V is TRBV2 and J is TRBJ1-3; 8 bases line up with TRBD1. CDR3 length: 16 residues. Unmatched junction bases numbered 5, after V lost 0 bases and J lost 4 bases. Germline V lookup: CDR1 SNHLY, CDR2 FYNNEI. CDR3 DNA sequence: TGTGCCAGCAGTGAAGCCAGGGGGCATCTAGGAAACACCATATATTTT. Its protein product is CASSEARGHLGNTIYF.